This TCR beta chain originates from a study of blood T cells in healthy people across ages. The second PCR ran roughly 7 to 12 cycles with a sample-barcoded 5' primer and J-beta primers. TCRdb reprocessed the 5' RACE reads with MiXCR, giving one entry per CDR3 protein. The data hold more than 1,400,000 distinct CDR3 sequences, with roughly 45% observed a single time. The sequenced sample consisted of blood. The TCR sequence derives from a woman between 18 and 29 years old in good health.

CDR3 nucleotides: TGCGCCAGCAGCTTGGGATGGAGGAGGGACACTGAAGCTTTCTTT. Protein sequence: CASSLGWRRDTEAFF. The gene calls are TRBV5-1 and TRBJ1-1; D unclear. CDR1 is SGHRS, CDR2 YFSETQ, per germline. V dropped 0 bases and J dropped 3 bases, with 12 bases sitting between them. The CDR3 runs 15 residues.